This T cell receptor beta chain was observed in a study of glioma-infiltrating T cells after dendritic cell vaccination. The overall study: Monocyte-derived dendritic cells, cultured less than 9 days with IL-4 and GM-CSF, were pulsed with autologous tumor lysate.

CDR3 length: 13 residues. Looked up from germline, CDR1 is GTSNPN and CDR2 is SVGIG (reference sequence). The V end lost 2 bases, the J end lost 4 bases, and 11 bases lay between the germline ends. Using immunoSEQ multiplex PCR, the repertoire was profiled, and TCRdb retains in-frame clones only, with some absent. The sample lists 50,000 to 75,000 clones, about 84% seen once, with about 8.1% in the top ten. Broader study findings: Higher pretreatment TIL content predicted longer progression-free time and survival.

Documented time point: after dendritic cell vaccination, including at tumor progression/relapse. This clone appeared once. The antigen is undetermined. The sample was blood, taken after dendritic cell vaccination. V gene TRBV30 combines with J gene TRBJ1-2, with D unresolved. The clonotype originates from a human donor with glioblastoma. CDR3 nucleotides: TGTGCCTGGAGTAGGATCGGGTCCTATGGCTACACCTTC. Its protein product is CAWSRIGSYGYTF. Full variable domain (outside the CDR3, taken from reference TRBV30 and TRBJ1-2): SQTIHQWPATLVQPVGSPLSLECTVEGTSNPNLYWYRQAAGRGLQLLFYSVGIGQISSEVPQNLSASRPQDRQFILSSKKLLLSDSGFYLCAWSRIGSYGYTFGSGTRLTVV.